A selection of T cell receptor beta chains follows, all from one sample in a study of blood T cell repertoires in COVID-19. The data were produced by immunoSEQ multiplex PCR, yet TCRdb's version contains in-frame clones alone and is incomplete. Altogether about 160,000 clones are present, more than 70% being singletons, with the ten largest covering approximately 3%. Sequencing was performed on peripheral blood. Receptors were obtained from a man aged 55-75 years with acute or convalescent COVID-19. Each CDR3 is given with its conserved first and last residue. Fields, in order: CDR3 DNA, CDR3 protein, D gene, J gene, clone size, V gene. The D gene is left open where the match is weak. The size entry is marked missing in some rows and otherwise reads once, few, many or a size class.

TGTGCCAGCAGCTTGGCCGGGCAGGAGGACTATGGCTACACCTTC | CASSLAGQEDYGYTF | NA | TRBJ1-2 | few | TRBV5-5
TGTGCCAGCGCGGGGGTTCGGGAGACCCAGTACTTC | CASAGVRETQYF | TRBD2 | TRBJ2-5 | NA | TRBV28
TGTGCCACCAGTGAGCCAGCGGGGGCGGCGGAGACCCAGTACTTC | CATSEPAGAAETQYF | TRBD2 | TRBJ2-5 | NA | TRBV24-1
TGTGCCAGCTACAGGGGGAACACTGAAGCTTTCTTT | CASYRGNTEAFF | TRBD1 | TRBJ1-1 | NA | TRBV7-9
TGCGCCAGCAAGAGGGCGGCTAACACCGGGGAGCTGTTTTTT | CASKRAANTGELFF | NA | TRBJ2-2 | NA | TRBV10-1
TGTGCCAGCAGTCCCGGACAGGCCTCTGGAAACACCATATATTTT | CASSPGQASGNTIYF | TRBD1 | TRBJ1-3 | NA | TRBV3-1/TRBV3-2
TGTGCCAGCAGCTTGGGCGTATGGAGCCGTGAAGCTTTCTTT | CASSLGVWSREAFF | NA | TRBJ1-1 | NA | TRBV5-6
TGTGCCAGCAGCCAAGCTACGGTTAACACCGGGGAGCTGTTTTTT | CASSQATVNTGELFF | NA | TRBJ2-2 | once | TRBV4-2
TGTGCCAGCAGCCAGACAGTCTCTGGAAACACCATATATTTT | CASSQTVSGNTIYF | NA | TRBJ1-3 | NA | TRBV5-6
TGTGCCAGCAGCTGGCCGGGATACTCTAGCACAGATACGCAGTATTTT | CASSWPGYSSTDTQYF | NA | TRBJ2-3 | once | TRBV11-1
TGTGCCAGCGCGGCAGGGAGGAATGAAAAACTGTTTTTT | CASAAGRNEKLFF | NA | TRBJ1-4 | NA | TRBV18
TGCGCCAGCAGCTATGAACAGGGGGTTCCGCCCCAGCATTTT | CASSYEQGVPPQHF | TRBD1 | TRBJ1-5 | NA | TRBV5-1
TGTGCCAGCAGCTTTACCAGGGGGTACACTGAAGCTTTCTTT | CASSFTRGYTEAFF | TRBD1 | TRBJ1-1 | once | TRBV13
TGTGCCAGTAGTATTTCTTCCGGGACAGGTTACACCGGGGAGCTGTTTTTT | CASSISSGTGYTGELFF | TRBD1 | TRBJ2-2 | NA | TRBV19
TGTGCCAGCAGCCAAGATAAGGTCGGGGCCCAGCATTTT | CASSQDKVGAQHF | NA | TRBJ1-5 | NA | TRBV3-1/TRBV3-2
TGTGCCAGCAGCTTAGAGACAGGGGGCGGGAATTCACCCCTCCACTTT | CASSLETGGGNSPLHF | TRBD1 | TRBJ1-6 | few | TRBV7-8
TGTGCCAGCAGCTTAGCACCCCTGACAGGGGAGCGGGGCTACACCTTC | CASSLAPLTGERGYTF | TRBD1 | TRBJ1-2 | NA | TRBV7-9
TGTGCCAGCAGCGAAAGCGGGGGAGAGCAGTACTTC | CASSESGGEQYF | TRBD2 | TRBJ2-7 | once | TRBV9
TGTGCCAGCAGTCCTGGACTAGCGTGGGAGACCCAGTACTTC | CASSPGLAWETQYF | TRBD2 | TRBJ2-5 | NA | TRBV6-6
TGCGCCAGGAAAGGAGCCTCTATGGGCACTGAAGCTTTCTTT | CARKGASMGTEAFF | NA | TRBJ1-1 | NA | TRBV4-3
TGTGCCAGTACCCCCACAGGGGCCGGGGAGCTGTTTTTT | CASTPTGAGELFF | TRBD1 | TRBJ2-2 | NA | TRBV19
TGTGCCAGCTCACCCTTGGACACCTCCTACGAGCAGTACTTC | CASSPLDTSYEQYF | NA | TRBJ2-7 | NA | TRBV18
TGTGCCAGCGCGCGGAACTCTGGAAACACCATATATTTT | CASARNSGNTIYF | NA | TRBJ1-3 | NA | TRBV3-1/TRBV3-2
TGTGCTAGTGCCTTGGGACAGGGTTATACTGAAGCTTTCTTT | CASALGQGYTEAFF | TRBD1 | TRBJ1-1 | NA | TRBV12-5
TGTGCCAGTAGTGACCAGACAGGGGGCTGGACTGAAGCTTTCTTT | CASSDQTGGWTEAFF | TRBD1 | TRBJ1-1 | NA | TRBV19
TGTGCCAGCAGCTTAGATCTAGTGGGTGAGCAGTTCTTC | CASSLDLVGEQFF | NA | TRBJ2-1 | NA | TRBV11-3